What follows are 28 T cell receptor beta chains derived from one specimen sequenced in a study of T-cell reconstitution after alpha-beta-depleted transplantation in children. Unique molecular identifiers tagged the TCRbeta library. One entry per CDR3 protein, called by TCRdb with MiXCR from the PCR reads. The sample has about a million distinct CDR3 sequences, about 26% seen once. The sample consisted of PBMCs, mostly from graft donor cells, taken 360 days after TCRalphabeta/CD19-depleted stem cell transplant. The receptors here all came from a boy less than two years old who had a stem cell transplant for SCID, so the T cells may come from the graft donor.

This clonotype was observed a handful of times. This chain connects TRBV29-1 to TRBJ2-7, with no clear D. V was trimmed by 1 base and J by 7 bases, leaving 11 bases between them. CDR1 and CDR2 (germline): SQVTM, ANQGSEA. The CDR3 runs 12 residues. The CDR3 loop reads CSVEGELGEQYF. As DNA, the CDR3 is TGCAGCGTTGAAGGAGAGCTCGGGGAGCAGTACTTC.

This chain uses TRBV5-1 with TRBJ1-5; 9 bases fit TRBD1. V lost 4 bases and J lost 4; bases outside the gene matches: 9. The CDR3 is 16 amino acids. Germline values: CDR1 SGHRS, CDR2 YFSETQ. The CDR3 DNA follows: TGCGCCAGCAGCCCGGGGGACAGGGACGGAAATCAGCCCCAGCATTTT. Its protein is CASSPGDRDGNQPQHF.

This clonotype was observed a handful of times. The chain links TRBV12-3 or TRBV12-4 to TRBJ2-3; weak D call: TRBD1 (5 bases). Trimming left V 6 bases short and J 8 bases short, with 18 bases between. The CDR3 contains 14 residues. The CDR3 spells CASRQEQVLGTQYF. CDR3 nucleotide sequence: TGTGCCAGCAGACAGGAGCAGGTCTTGGGTACGCAGTATTTT.

The chain uses TRBV6-2 or TRBV6-3 and TRBJ2-1; D is unresolved. V was pared by 2 bases and J by 3 bases, with 2 bases between. The length of the CDR3 is 12 residues. CDR1 is MNHEY and CDR2 is SVGEGT in the germline V gene. The CDR3 reads CASSYHYNEQFF. CDR3 bases: TGTGCCAGCAGTTACCACTACAATGAGCAGTTCTTC.

The table lists this clonotype with a few counts. The V gene is TRBV29-1, the J gene TRBJ2-5; the match to TRBD1 covers 7 bases. Germline V lookup: CDR1 SQVTM, CDR2 ANQGSEA. This CDR3 spans 16 amino acids. V was clipped by 4 bases and J by 2 bases; unmatched bases: 13. CDR3 region: CSVGPLTSRGQETQYF. The DNA of the CDR3 is TGCAGCGTTGGCCCCCTGACGTCCAGGGGGCAAGAGACCCAGTACTTC.

The V gene is TRBV20-1, the J gene TRBJ2-5, with 11 positions matching TRBD1. The junction had 5 bases not matched to a gene; V was cut back by 4 bases and J by 4 bases. The CDR3 runs 14 residues. Germline lookup yields CDR1 DFQATT and CDR2 SNEGSKA (reference sequence). In DNA, the CDR3 is TGCAGTGCTAACGCGGACAGGGGGCGAGAGACCCAGTACTTC. Its translation: CSANADRGRETQYF.

This clonotype was recorded a few times. The V gene is TRBV5-1, the J gene TRBJ1-5; D gene unclear. The germline gives CDR1 SGHRS, CDR2 YFSETQ. V lost 1 base and J 5 bases, leaving 13 bases between the germline ends. This CDR3 spans 15 amino acids. For the CDR3, the DNA is TGCGCCAGCAGCTTGAGCGGGGAGTCTCATCAGCCCCAGCATTTT. Translation: CASSLSGESHQPQHF.

This clonotype was found a few times. The chain links TRBV2 to TRBJ2-2; TRBD1 matches at 8 bases. The germline V gene encodes CDR1 SNHLY and CDR2 FYNNEI. The CDR3 contains 14 residues. J lost 6 bases, V lost 8 bases, and 8 bases had no gene match. The CDR3, as DNA: TGTGCCAGCCACCAGGACAGGGCGGCCGGGGAGCTGTTTTTT. Protein product: CASHQDRAAGELFF. The complete variable domain, with remaining parts taken from reference TRBV2 and TRBJ2-2, reads EPEVTQTPSHQVTQMGQEVILRCVPISNHLYFYWYRQILGQKVEFLVSFYNNEISEKSEIFDDQFSVERPDGSNFTLKIRSTKLEDSAMYFCASHQDRAAGELFFGEGSRLTVL.

This clonotype was picked up a small number of times. The V and J genes are TRBV2 and TRBJ2-2; 9 bases agree with TRBD2. Trimming at V came to 7 bases and at J to 0 bases, leaving 3 bases not matched to a gene. The germline V gene has CDR1 SNHLY and CDR2 FYNNEI. This CDR3 has 15 amino acids. The CDR3: CASTRLAANTGELFF. CDR3 nucleotides: TGTGCCAGCACCCGACTAGCGGCGAACACCGGGGAGCTGTTTTTT.

The J gene is TRBJ1-1, the V gene TRBV18, with D perhaps TRBD1 (6 bases). Trimming pared 1 base from V and 6 bases from J, leaving 15 bases between. Per germline, CDR1 KGHSH and CDR2 LQKENI. The CDR3 covers 15 residues. The DNA of the CDR3 is TGTGCCAGCTCACCACAGGGAAGGGGGAGTGCTGAAGCTTTCTTT. It specifies CASSPQGRGSAEAFF.

This clonotype has a handful of counts. This chain connects TRBV28 to TRBJ2-5, with 7 bases identical to TRBD2. The ends lost 3 bases at V and 3 bases at J; junction bases unmatched: 7. Germline loops: CDR1 MDHEN, CDR2 SYDVKM. The CDR3 covers 15 residues. In nucleotides, the CDR3 is TGTGCCAGCAGTTTGCGGGGGTACTCAGAAGAGACCCAGTACTTC. Translated, it gives CASSLRGYSEETQYF.

The chain recombines TRBV29-1 with TRBJ2-1; maybe TRBD2 (6 bases). Trimming pared 4 bases from V and 7 bases from J, leaving 14 bases between. The CDR3 sequence is 13 residues long. Germline V gene sequence: CDR1 SQVTM, CDR2 ANQGSEA. The CDR3 protein is CSVAFYGGNEQFF. The CDR3 DNA is TGCAGCGTTGCGTTTTACGGGGGAAATGAGCAGTTCTTC.

This clonotype was recorded a few times. The chain combines TRBV6-1 with TRBJ2-1; TRBD2 aligns across 11 bases. The germline V gene encodes CDR1 MNHNS and CDR2 SASEGT. V dropped 6 bases and J dropped 7; count of bases not matched to a gene: 8. This CDR3 has 15 amino acids. The CDR3 nucleotides are TGTGCCAGCAGCCCCCAGACTAGCGGGGCGAATGAGCAGTTCTTC. Translating gives CASSPQTSGANEQFF.

This clonotype was found a few times. The chain joins TRBV20-1 to TRBJ2-7; 8 bases align to TRBD1. The length of the CDR3 is 16 residues. In germline, CDR1 is DFQATT, CDR2 SNEGSKA (reference sequence). The junction had 13 bases not matched to a gene; V was cut back by 3 bases and J by 3 bases. CDR3 amino acids: CSARRSITGQGYEQYF. The CDR3 DNA follows: TGCAGTGCTAGGCGGAGCATCACCGGACAGGGCTACGAGCAGTACTTC.

The CDR3 region is CASSYLKAIRGTGPSGNTIYF. CDR3 bases: TGTGCCAGCAGTTACCTTAAGGCCATCCGCGGGACGGGACCCAGTGGAAACACCATATATTTT. The chain recombines TRBV6-2 or TRBV6-3 with TRBJ1-3; a weak D match, TRBD1 (5 bases). Trimming shortened V by 2 bases and J by 3 bases, and 29 bases separated the two germline ends. This CDR3 region has 21 residues. Germline CDR1 reads MNHEY; CDR2 reads SVGEGT.

A few counts support this clonotype. The chain links TRBV4-2 to TRBJ2-3; D perhaps matches TRBD1 (6 bases). The germline V and J ends were trimmed by 0 bases and 2 bases, with 21 bases remaining between them. The CDR3 covers 19 residues. CDR1 is LGHNA, CDR2 YNFKEQ, per germline. CDR3 sequence (DNA): TGTGCCAGCAGCCAAGAGGTCCCTCTCCCCGAGGGACACACAGATACGCAGTATTTT. Translating gives CASSQEVPLPEGHTDTQYF.

This chain links TRBV13 with TRBJ2-5; TRBD1 matches at 12 bases. This CDR3 has 16 residues. J lost 3 bases, V lost 3 bases, and 5 bases had no gene match. Germline loops: CDR1 PRHDT, CDR2 FYEKMQ (reference sequence). CDR3 bases: TGTGCCAGCAGCTTCCGGGACAGGGGGCTCGAAGAGACCCAGTACTTC. It is translated as CASSFRDRGLEETQYF. The full variable domain, its missing parts supplied by reference TRBV13 and TRBJ2-5, is AAGVIQSPRHLIKEKRETATLKCYPIPRHDTVYWYQQGPGQDPQFLISFYEKMQSDKGSIPDRFSAQQFSDYHSELNMSSLELGDSALYFCASSFRDRGLEETQYFGPGTRLLVL.

The rearrangement uses TRBV11-1 and TRBJ2-3; 16 bases are a match to TRBD2. The CDR3 totals 19 residues. The germline gives CDR1 SGHAT, CDR2 FQDESV (reference sequence). Trimming cost V 4 bases and J 0 bases; bases outside gene matches: 7. DNA for the CDR3: TGTGCCAGCAGCTCGCCGGCGGGACTAGCGGGGGGGAGCACAGATACGCAGTATTTT. Residues: CASSSPAGLAGGSTDTQYF. The entire variable domain, with the rest obtained from reference TRBV11-1 and TRBJ2-3, is as follows: EAEVAQSPRYKITEKSQAVAFWCDPISGHATLYWYRQILGQGPELLVQFQDESVVDDSQLPKDRFSAERLKGVDSTLKIQPAELGDSAMYLCASSSPAGLAGGSTDTQYFGPGTRLTVL.

V is TRBV12-3 or TRBV12-4 and J is TRBJ1-6; unclear D gene. The CDR3 has 14 amino acids. Between the trimmed V and J ends, which lost 4 bases and 8 bases, there was a span of 12 bases. The CDR3 sequence: CASSYGVGDSPLHF. The CDR3 DNA reads TGTGCCAGCAGTTACGGCGTTGGAGATTCACCCCTCCACTTT.

This clonotype was detected ten times or more. The chain is built from TRBV5-1 and TRBJ2-7, with TRBD1 matching 9 bases. Germline V lookup: CDR1 SGHRS, CDR2 YFSETQ. The CDR3 runs to 15 residues. V was pared by 6 bases and J by 2 bases, with 9 bases of the junction left unmatched. The CDR3 region is CASTLDWTGAYEQYF. CDR3 DNA: TGCGCCAGCACTTTGGATTGGACAGGGGCCTACGAGCAGTACTTC.

This clonotype showed up many times. The chain has TRBV28 and TRBJ2-7, with D perhaps TRBD2 (6 bases). Germline V gene sequence: CDR1 MDHEN, CDR2 SYDVKM. CDR3 length equals 12 residues. The germline V and J ends were trimmed by 8 bases and 4 bases, with 12 bases remaining between them. The CDR3 region is CASSRRGYEQYF. The CDR3 coding sequence is TGTGCCAGCTCCCGGCGGGGTTACGAGCAGTACTTC. The full variable domain, in which reference TRBV28 and TRBJ2-7 provide the parts outside the CDR3, is DVKVTQSSRYLVKRTGEKVFLECVQDMDHENMFWYRQDPGLGLRLIYFSYDVKMKEKGDIPEGYSVSREKKERFSLILESASTNQTSMYLCASSRRGYEQYFGPGTRLTVT.

The chain combines TRBV6-2 or TRBV6-3 with TRBJ1-1, with TRBD1 as a possible D gene (5 bases). Looked up from germline, CDR1 is MNHEY and CDR2 is SVGEGT. The V end lost 6 bases, the J end lost 4 bases, and 12 bases lay between the germline ends. The CDR3 length is 13 residues. CDR3 nucleotide sequence: TGTGCCAGCAGGCGGGGGGTACCCACTGAAGCTTTCTTT. Its protein is CASRRGVPTEAFF.

This rearrangement joins TRBV12-3 or TRBV12-4 to TRBJ2-2; possibly TRBD2 for D (5 bases). The CDR3 sequence is 16 residues long. V was cut by 5 bases and J by 3 bases, with 16 bases left in between. CDR3 bases: TGTGCCAGCAGTGGAGGACTGAACTTGTACACCGGGGAGCTGTTTTTT. Translated: CASSGGLNLYTGELFF.

The chain couples TRBV28 to TRBJ2-7, with D maybe TRBD1 (6 bases). Germline assignment: CDR1 MDHEN and CDR2 SYDVKM. The CDR3 covers 13 residues. V shed 7 bases and J shed 2 bases, with 12 bases lying between them. CDR3 sequence (DNA): TGTGCCAGCATGGGACACAACGCCTACGAGCAGTACTTC. This gives the protein CASMGHNAYEQYF.

This chain uses TRBV7-9 with TRBJ1-2; 7 nucleotides match TRBD1. In germline, CDR1 is SEHNR, CDR2 FQNEAQ (reference sequence). Losses at the gene ends were 3 bases for V and 2 bases for J; bases not matched to a gene: 3. The CDR3 sequence is 14 residues long. Written as DNA, the CDR3 is TGTGCCAGCAGCTTGACAGGGATCAACTATGGCTACACCTTC. This encodes CASSLTGINYGYTF.

The chain employs TRBV12-3 or TRBV12-4 and TRBJ1-2, with 10 bases fitting TRBD1. V trimming: 6 bases; J trimming: 8 bases; junction bases outside the gene matches: 9. The CDR3 runs to 14 residues. The CDR3 DNA reads as TGTGCCAGCAGGCCCGCGACAGGGGGCAGAGGCTACACCTTC. Translated: CASRPATGGRGYTF.

This clonotype was recorded at least ten times. The chain has TRBV4-2 and TRBJ2-7; possible D gene TRBD2, 6 bases. Per germline, CDR1 LGHNA and CDR2 YNFKEQ. The ends were cut back, 3 bases at V and 3 bases at J, with 15 bases in the middle. The CDR3 spans 15 residues. The CDR3 protein is CASSQEGLGSYEQYF. For the CDR3, the DNA is TGTGCCAGCAGCCAGGAGGGACTTGGGAGCTACGAGCAGTACTTC.

The chain couples TRBV12-3 or TRBV12-4 to TRBJ2-5; 7 nucleotides line up with TRBD1. The CDR3 covers 15 residues. V lost 3 bases and J lost 1; bases outside the gene matches: 5. CDR3 in amino acids: CASSLGTAAQETQYF. CDR3 DNA sequence: TGTGCCAGCAGTTTGGGGACAGCCGCCCAAGAGACCCAGTACTTC.